This section outlines one T cell receptor beta chain sequence together with its context. This sample is part of a study of blood T cell repertoires in COVID-19. The CDR3 runs to 13 residues. Germline V gives CDR1 SGHTA, CDR2 FQGNSA. The V end lost 3 bases, the J end lost 6 bases, and 8 bases lay between the germline ends. Using immunoSEQ multiplex PCR, the repertoire was profiled, and TCRdb retains in-frame clones only, with some absent. The table shows over 400,000 clones, with approximately 86% occurring only once. This chain connects TRBV7-2 to TRBJ2-2, with D maybe TRBD1 (6 bases). The sample was PBMCs or T cells enriched from blood (not recorded which). The source of this sequence is an older woman who had recovered from COVID-19. CDR3 sequence reads: CASSFTGSGELFF. CDR3 in DNA: TGTGCCAGCAGCTTCACAGGGTCCGGGGAGCTGTTTTTT.